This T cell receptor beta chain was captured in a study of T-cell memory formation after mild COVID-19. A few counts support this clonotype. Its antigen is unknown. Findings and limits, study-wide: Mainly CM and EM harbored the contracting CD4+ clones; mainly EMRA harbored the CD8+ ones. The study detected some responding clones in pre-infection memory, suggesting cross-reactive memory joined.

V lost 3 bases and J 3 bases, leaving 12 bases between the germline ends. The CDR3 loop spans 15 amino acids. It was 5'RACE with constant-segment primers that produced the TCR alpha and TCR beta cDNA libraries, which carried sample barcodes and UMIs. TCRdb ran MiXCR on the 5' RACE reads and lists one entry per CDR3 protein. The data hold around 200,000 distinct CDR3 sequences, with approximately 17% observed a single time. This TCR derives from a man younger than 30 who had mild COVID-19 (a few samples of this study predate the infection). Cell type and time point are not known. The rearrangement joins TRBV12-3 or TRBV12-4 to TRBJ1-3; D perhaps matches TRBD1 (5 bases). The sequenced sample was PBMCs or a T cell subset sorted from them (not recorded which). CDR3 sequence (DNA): TGTGCCAGCAGTTTGGGGTTTAGGGGTGGAAACACCATATATTTT. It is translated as CASSLGFRGGNTIYF.